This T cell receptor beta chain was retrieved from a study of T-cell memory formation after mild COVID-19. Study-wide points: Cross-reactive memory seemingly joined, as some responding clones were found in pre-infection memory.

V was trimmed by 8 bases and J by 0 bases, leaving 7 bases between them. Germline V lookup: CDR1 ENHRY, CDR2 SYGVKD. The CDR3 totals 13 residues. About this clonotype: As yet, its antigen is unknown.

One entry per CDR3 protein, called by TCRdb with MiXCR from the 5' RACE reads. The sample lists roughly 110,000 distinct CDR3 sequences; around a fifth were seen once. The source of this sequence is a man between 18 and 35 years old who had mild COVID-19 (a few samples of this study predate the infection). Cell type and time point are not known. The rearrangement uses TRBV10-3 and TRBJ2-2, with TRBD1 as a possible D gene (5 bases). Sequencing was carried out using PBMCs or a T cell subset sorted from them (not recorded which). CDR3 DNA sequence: TGTGCCATCCTCAGGGCGAACACCGGGGAGCTGTTTTTT. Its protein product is CAILRANTGELFF.